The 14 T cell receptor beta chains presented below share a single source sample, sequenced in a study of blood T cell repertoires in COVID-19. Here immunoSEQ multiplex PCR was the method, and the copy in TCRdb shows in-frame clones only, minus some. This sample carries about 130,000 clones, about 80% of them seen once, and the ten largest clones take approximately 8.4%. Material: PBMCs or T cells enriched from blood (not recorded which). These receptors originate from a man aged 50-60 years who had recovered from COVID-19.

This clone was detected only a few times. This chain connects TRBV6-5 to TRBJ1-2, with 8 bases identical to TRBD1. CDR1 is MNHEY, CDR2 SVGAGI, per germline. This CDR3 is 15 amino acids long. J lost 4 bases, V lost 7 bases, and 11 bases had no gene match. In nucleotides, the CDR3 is TGTGCCAGCACTACTGCAGGGGGCTTTGTCTATGGCTACACCTTC. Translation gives CASTTAGGFVYGYTF.

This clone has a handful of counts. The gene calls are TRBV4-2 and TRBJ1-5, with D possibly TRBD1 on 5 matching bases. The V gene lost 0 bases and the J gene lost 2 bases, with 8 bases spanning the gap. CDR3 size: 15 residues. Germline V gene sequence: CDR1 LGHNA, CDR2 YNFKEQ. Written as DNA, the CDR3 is TGTGCCAGCAGCCAAGAGGAACAGGGCAATCAGCCCCAGCATTTT. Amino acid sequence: CASSQEEQGNQPQHF.

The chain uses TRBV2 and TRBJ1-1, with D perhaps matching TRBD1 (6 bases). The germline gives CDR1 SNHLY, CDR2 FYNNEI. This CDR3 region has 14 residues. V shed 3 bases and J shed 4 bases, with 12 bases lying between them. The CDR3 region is CASSDRGDITEAFF. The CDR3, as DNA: TGTGCCAGCAGTGACAGGGGAGATATCACTGAAGCTTTCTTT.

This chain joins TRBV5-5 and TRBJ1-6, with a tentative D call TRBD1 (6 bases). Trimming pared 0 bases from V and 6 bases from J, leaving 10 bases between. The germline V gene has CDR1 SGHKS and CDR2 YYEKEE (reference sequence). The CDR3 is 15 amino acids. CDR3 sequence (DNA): TGTGCCAGCAGCTTGGTGTTGGGGGCTAATTCACCCCTCCACTTT. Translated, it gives CASSLVLGANSPLHF.

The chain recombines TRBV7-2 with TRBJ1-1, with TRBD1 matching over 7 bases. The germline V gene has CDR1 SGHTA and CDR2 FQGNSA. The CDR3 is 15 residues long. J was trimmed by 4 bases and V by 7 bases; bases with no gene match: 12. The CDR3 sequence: CASTPQRQGATEAFF. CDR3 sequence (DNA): TGTGCCAGCACCCCTCAGAGACAGGGTGCCACTGAAGCTTTCTTT. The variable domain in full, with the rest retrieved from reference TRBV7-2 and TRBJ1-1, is GAGVSQSPSNKVTEKGKDVELRCDPISGHTALYWYRQSLGQGLEFLIYFQGNSAPDKSGLPSDRFSAERTGGSVSTLTIQRTQQEDSAVYLCASTPQRQGATEAFFGQGTRLTVV.

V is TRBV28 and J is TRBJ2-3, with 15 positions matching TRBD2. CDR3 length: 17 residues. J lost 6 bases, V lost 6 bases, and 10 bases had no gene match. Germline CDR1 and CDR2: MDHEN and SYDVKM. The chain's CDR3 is CASSLGTSGGRRDTQYF. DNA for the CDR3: TGTGCCAGCAGCCTCGGGACTAGCGGGGGGAGGCGGGATACGCAGTATTTT.

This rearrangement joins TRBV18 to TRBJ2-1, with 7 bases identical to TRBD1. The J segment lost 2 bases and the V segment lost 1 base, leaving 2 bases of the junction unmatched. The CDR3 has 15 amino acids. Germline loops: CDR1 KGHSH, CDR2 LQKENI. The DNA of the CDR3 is TGTGCCAGCTCACCACAGAGGGGGCCCTACAATGAGCAGTTCTTC. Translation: CASSPQRGPYNEQFF.

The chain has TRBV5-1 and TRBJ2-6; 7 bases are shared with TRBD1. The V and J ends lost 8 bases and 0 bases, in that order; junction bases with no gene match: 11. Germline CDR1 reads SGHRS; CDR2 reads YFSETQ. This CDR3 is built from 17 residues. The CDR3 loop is CASHLTGDSSGANVLTF. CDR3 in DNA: TGCGCCAGTCATTTAACAGGGGATAGCTCTGGGGCCAACGTCCTGACTTTC.

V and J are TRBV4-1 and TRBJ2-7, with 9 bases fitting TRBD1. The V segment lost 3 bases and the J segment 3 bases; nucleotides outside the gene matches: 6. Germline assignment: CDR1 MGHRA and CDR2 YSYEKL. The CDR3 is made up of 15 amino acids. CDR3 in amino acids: CASSQAGQGLYEQYF. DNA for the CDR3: TGCGCCAGCAGCCAGGCGGGACAGGGACTCTACGAGCAGTACTTC.

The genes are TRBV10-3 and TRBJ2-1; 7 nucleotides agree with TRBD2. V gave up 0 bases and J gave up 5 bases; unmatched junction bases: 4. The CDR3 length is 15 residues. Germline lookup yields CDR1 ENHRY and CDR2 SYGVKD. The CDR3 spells CAISESQRGNNEQFF. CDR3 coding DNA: TGTGCCATCAGTGAGTCCCAGCGGGGAAACAATGAGCAGTTCTTC.

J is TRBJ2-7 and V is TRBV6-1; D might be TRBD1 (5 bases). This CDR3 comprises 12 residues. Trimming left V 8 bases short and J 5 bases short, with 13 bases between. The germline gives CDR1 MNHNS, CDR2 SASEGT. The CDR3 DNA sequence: TGTGCCAGCGGCTTAGACAGACACGAGCAGTACTTC. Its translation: CASGLDRHEQYF.

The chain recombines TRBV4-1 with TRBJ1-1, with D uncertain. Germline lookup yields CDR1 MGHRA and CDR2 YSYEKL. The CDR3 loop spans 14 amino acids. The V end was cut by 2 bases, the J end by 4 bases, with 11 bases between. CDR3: CASSQQYPVTEAFF. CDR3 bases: TGCGCCAGCAGCCAACAGTATCCCGTCACTGAAGCTTTCTTT.

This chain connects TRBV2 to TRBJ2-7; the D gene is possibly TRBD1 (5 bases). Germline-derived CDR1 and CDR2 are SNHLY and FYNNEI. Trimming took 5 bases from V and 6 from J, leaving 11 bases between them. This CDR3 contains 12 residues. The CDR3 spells CASSWFRAEQYF. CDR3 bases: TGTGCCAGCAGTTGGTTCAGGGCCGAGCAGTACTTC.

The DNA of the CDR3 is TGCGCCAGCAGCTTGGGGGACCCGGGACAGGCTACCTACAATGAGCAGTTCTTC. Translated: CASSLGDPGQATYNEQFF. The chain joins TRBV5-1 to TRBJ2-1; TRBD1 agrees at 8 bases. The V gene's germline CDR1 is SGHRS and CDR2 YFSETQ. The CDR3 consists of 18 residues. V shed 0 bases and J 2 bases; nucleotides not matched to a gene: 10.